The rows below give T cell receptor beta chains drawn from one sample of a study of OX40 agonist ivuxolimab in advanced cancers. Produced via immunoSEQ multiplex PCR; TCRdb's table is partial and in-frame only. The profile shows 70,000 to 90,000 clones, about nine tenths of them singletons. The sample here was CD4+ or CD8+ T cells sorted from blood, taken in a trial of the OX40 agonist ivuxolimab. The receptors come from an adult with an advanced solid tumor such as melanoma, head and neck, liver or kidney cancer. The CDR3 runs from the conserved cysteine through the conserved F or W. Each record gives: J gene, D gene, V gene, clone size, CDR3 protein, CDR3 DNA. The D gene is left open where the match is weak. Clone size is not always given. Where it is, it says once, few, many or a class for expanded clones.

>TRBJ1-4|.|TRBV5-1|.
CASSPLGGGEKLFF
TGCGCCAGCAGCCCCCTAGGTGGGGGTGAAAAACTGTTTTTT
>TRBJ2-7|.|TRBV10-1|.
CASRSVTQGHEQYF
TGCGCCAGCAGGAGTGTCACTCAGGGTCACGAGCAGTACTTC
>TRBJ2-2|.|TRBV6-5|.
CASSYGGRSNTGELFF
TGTGCCAGCAGTTACGGGGGCAGGTCGAACACCGGGGAGCTGTTTTTT
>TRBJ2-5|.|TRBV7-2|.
CASSLGGHPRGETQYF
TGTGCCAGCAGCTTGGGGGGACACCCTCGGGGAGAGACCCAGTACTTC
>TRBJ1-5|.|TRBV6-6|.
CASSYGLLDQPQHF
TGTGCCAGCAGTTACGGTCTACTCGATCAGCCCCAGCATTTT
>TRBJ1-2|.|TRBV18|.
CASSPPVGEGYTF
TGTGCCAGCTCACCACCGGTGGGGGAAGGCTACACCTTC
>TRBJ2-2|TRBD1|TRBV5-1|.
CATTWGQGATGELFF
TGCGCCACCACTTGGGGACAGGGGGCCACCGGGGAGCTGTTTTTT
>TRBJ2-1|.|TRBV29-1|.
CSVEELRDNEQFF
TGCAGCGTTGAGGAGTTAAGGGACAATGAGCAGTTCTTC
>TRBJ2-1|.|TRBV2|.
CASSEAGAVQVNEQFF
TGTGCCAGCAGTGAAGCTGGGGCAGTCCAGGTCAATGAGCAGTTCTTC
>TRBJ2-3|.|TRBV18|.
CASSPPQGRATDTQYF
TGTGCCAGCTCACCACCGCAGGGACGGGCCACAGATACGCAGTATTTT
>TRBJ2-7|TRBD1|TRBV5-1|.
CASSMTGGRYEQYF
TGCGCCAGCAGCATGACAGGGGGAAGGTACGAGCAGTACTTC
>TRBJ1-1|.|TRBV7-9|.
CASSPGQRDTEAFF
TGCGCCAGCAGCCCAGGACAGCGGGACACTGAAGCTTTCTTT
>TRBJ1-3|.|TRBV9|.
CASSVVPTSNSGNTIYF
TGTGCCAGCAGCGTAGTCCCGACAAGCAACTCTGGAAACACCATATATTTT
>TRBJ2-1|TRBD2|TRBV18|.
CASSPPLAGAYNEQFF
TGTGCCAGCTCACCACCATTAGCGGGGGCCTACAATGAGCAGTTCTTC
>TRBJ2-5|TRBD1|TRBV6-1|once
CASSQNTGGETQYF
TGTGCCAGCAGTCAGAATACAGGGGGGGAGACCCAGTACTTC
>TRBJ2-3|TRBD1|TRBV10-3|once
CAISDPQGPDTQYF
TGTGCCATCAGTGACCCACAGGGGCCAGATACGCAGTATTTT
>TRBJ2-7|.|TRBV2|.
CASNPDGFDEQYF
TGTGCCAGCAACCCCGATGGTTTCGACGAGCAGTACTTC
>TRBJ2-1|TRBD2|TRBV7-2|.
CASTLPGGQSGASYNEQFF
TGTGCCAGCACCCTACCCGGCGGTCAAAGCGGGGCTTCCTACAATGAGCAGTTCTTC
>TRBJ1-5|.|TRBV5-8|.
CASSLWERSNQPQHF
TGTGCCAGCAGCTTGTGGGAGAGGAGCAATCAGCCCCAGCATTTT
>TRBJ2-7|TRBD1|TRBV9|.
CASSVSQGDYEQYF
TGTGCCAGCAGCGTATCCCAGGGGGACTACGAGCAGTACTTC
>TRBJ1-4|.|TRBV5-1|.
CASSENPATNEKLFF
TGCGCCAGCAGCGAGAATCCAGCAACTAATGAAAAACTGTTTTTT
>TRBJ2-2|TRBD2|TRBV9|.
CASSVSSGSNTGELFF
TGTGCCAGCAGCGTCTCTAGCGGATCGAACACCGGGGAGCTGTTTTTT
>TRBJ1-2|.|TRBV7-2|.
CASSLDRHYGYTF
TGTGCCAGCAGTCTTGACAGGCACTATGGCTACACCTTC
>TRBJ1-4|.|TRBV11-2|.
CASSLNRVDEKLFF
TGTGCCAGCAGCTTAAACAGGGTAGATGAAAAACTGTTTTTT